The T cell receptor beta chain under discussion was sequenced for a study of shared clonotypes between healthy human individuals. Study overall: Three CD4 naive, three CD4 memory, two CD8 naive and one CD8 memory plate were used per donor.

CD45RO-negative, CCR7-positively selected cells formed the naive CD8 fraction, excluding terminally differentiated effector memory CD45RA+ cells. The data were produced by immunoSEQ multiplex PCR, yet TCRdb's version contains in-frame clones alone and is incomplete. The data contain 1.5 million to 2.5 million clones, about 94% of them singletons. Per the germline V gene, CDR1 is MDHEN and CDR2 is SYDVKM. The CDR3 loop spans 15 amino acids. Trimming cost V 3 bases and J 8 bases; bases outside gene matches: 9. This clone was counted a single time. The genes are TRBV28 and TRBJ2-1, with 8 bases lining up with TRBD2. Material for sequencing was naive CD8+ T cells sorted from blood. The sequence derives from a man between 18 and 29 years old in good health. The DNA for the CDR3 is TGTGCCAGCAGTTTTTACGGGGGGGCCGCCCATGAGCAGTTCTTC. Protein sequence: CASSFYGGAAHEQFF.